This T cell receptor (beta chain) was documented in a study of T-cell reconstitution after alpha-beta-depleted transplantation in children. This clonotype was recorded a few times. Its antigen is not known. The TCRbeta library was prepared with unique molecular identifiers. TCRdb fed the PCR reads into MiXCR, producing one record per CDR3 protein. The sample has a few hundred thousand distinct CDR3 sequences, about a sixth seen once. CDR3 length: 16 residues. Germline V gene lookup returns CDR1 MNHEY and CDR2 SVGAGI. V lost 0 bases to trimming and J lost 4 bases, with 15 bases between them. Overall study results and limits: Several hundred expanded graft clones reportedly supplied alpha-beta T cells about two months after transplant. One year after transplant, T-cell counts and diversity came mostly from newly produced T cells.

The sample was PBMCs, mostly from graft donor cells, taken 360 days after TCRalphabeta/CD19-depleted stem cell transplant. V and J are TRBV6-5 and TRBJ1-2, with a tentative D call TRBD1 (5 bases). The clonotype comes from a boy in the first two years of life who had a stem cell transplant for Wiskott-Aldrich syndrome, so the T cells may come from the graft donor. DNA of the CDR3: TGTGCCAGCAGTTACTCGGGTCAATGGGGGATCTATGGCTACACCTTC. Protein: CASSYSGQWGIYGYTF.